Here is one TCR beta chain with its context. Antigen unknown. The data belong to a study of cytomegalovirus exposure and HLA in healthy donors. Study results and caveats: Cytomegalovirus-associated TCR beta chains were listed, numbering over 150. Within an earlier analysis, most TCR beta V segments proved productive either about 90% or about 30% of the time.

Per germline, CDR1 SGHRS and CDR2 YFSETQ. V gave up 4 bases and J gave up 3 bases; unmatched junction bases: 3. The CDR3 consists of 15 residues. PCR amplification relied on 60 Vbeta primers (plus 13 Jbeta primers). The protocol was immunoSEQ multiplex PCR, while the TCRdb copy is restricted to in-frame clones and leaves out a portion. The data show about 170,000 clones, with roughly 84% seen just once and 1.2% held by the top ten. Whereas donors were nominally healthy upon sampling, unrecorded immune exposures were probable. The genes are TRBV5-1 and TRBJ2-5; 13 bases align to TRBD2. The receptor's source is a boy between 2 and 10 years old in good health and CMV-seronegative. Sequencing was done on a sample of PBMCs. In nucleotides, the CDR3 is TGCGCCAGCAGCCCACTAGCGGGGGGGGAAGAGACCCAGTACTTC. Translated, it gives CASSPLAGGEETQYF.